These 25 T cell receptor beta chains originate from one sample sequenced in a study of blood T cell repertoires in COVID-19. The repertoire was sequenced with immunoSEQ multiplex PCR; TCRdb's copy has only in-frame clones and lacks some. The table lists about 210,000 clones, less than 85% of them singletons. The sample consisted of peripheral blood. All receptors come from a woman older than 75 with COVID-19, enrolled during active disease.

This clone appeared a few times. The same CDR3 arises from other DNA sequences in this sample as well. This sequence joins TRBV11-2 and TRBJ2-5; D remains unclear. This CDR3 is 13 amino acids long. Germline V gene sequence: CDR1 SGHAT, CDR2 FQNNGV. Trimming removed 3 bases at V and 2 bases at J, with 7 bases between. The CDR3 spells CASSLSLQETQYF. The CDR3, as DNA: TGTGCCAGCAGCTTGAGCCTACAAGAGACCCAGTACTTC.

The V call is TRBV5-1, the J call TRBJ1-5, with 7 bases aligning to TRBD1. Germline V gene data show CDR1 as SGHRS and CDR2 as YFSETQ. This CDR3 contains 14 residues. V shed 4 bases, J shed 7 bases, and the junction held 8 bases outside the gene matches. CDR3 amino acids: CASSLGTAGQPQHF. Here the CDR3 DNA reads TGCGCCAGCAGCCTAGGGACAGCTGGACAGCCCCAGCATTTT. The full variable domain, rest sourced from reference TRBV5-1 and TRBJ1-5, is KAGVTQTPRYLIKTRGQQVTLSCSPISGHRSVSWYQQTPGQGLQFLFEYFSETQRNKGNFPGRFSGRQFSNSRSEMNVSTLELGDSALYLCASSLGTAGQPQHFGDGTRLSIL.

The chain has TRBV2 and TRBJ2-2; TRBD1 might be the D (5 bases). The V end was cut by 6 bases, the J end by 5 bases, with 13 bases between. Germline CDR1 SNHLY, CDR2 FYNNEI. There are 14 residues in the CDR3. CDR3 region: CASSSQGGTGELFF. For the CDR3, the DNA is TGTGCCAGCAGCTCCCAGGGTGGGACCGGGGAGCTGTTTTTT.

The chain is built from TRBV5-1 and TRBJ2-7, with D possibly being TRBD1 (5 bases). CDR1 is SGHRS and CDR2 is YFSETQ in the germline V gene. This CDR3 has 13 residues. Trimming stripped 5 bases from V and 1 base from J, with 10 bases between. The CDR3 DNA sequence: TGCGCCAGCAGATCCCAGGGTTCCTACGAGCAGTACTTC. As protein: CASRSQGSYEQYF.

This clone has a handful of counts. The chain carries TRBV5-4 and TRBJ1-2; no clear D. Germline-derived CDR1 and CDR2 are SGHNT and YYREEE (reference sequence). CDR3 length: 15 residues. The germline V and J ends were trimmed by 3 bases and 4 bases, with 16 bases remaining between them. Here the CDR3 DNA reads TGTGCCAGCAGCTCGCCGACGCAGACACTCTATGGCTACACCTTC. Its protein is CASSSPTQTLYGYTF.

The chain couples TRBV7-9 to TRBJ1-4, with a tentative D call TRBD1 (5 bases). This CDR3 is built from 15 residues. V lost 0 bases and J lost 3, with 8 bases in between. Germline CDR1 reads SEHNR; CDR2 reads FQNEAQ (reference sequence). The CDR3 DNA reads as TGTGCCAGCAGCTTAGCGAGCAGGGCTAATGAAAAACTGTTTTTT. Its protein product is CASSLASRANEKLFF.

This clone has a single count. This CDR3 is CASSHIAGELFF. DNA for the CDR3: TGTGCCAGCAGTCACATCGCCGGGGAGCTGTTTTTT. The rearrangement links TRBV25-1 to TRBJ2-2; D unclear. CDR3 size: 12 residues. Germline-derived CDR1 and CDR2 are MGHDK and SYGVNS. V was trimmed by 5 bases and J by 6 bases, leaving 7 bases between them. The complete variable domain, with remaining parts taken from reference TRBV25-1 and TRBJ2-2, reads EADIYQTPRYLVIGTGKKITLECSQTMGHDKMYWYQQDPGMELHLIHYSYGVNSTEKGDLSSESTVSRIRTEHFPLTLESARPSHTSQYLCASSHIAGELFFGEGSRLTVL.

The chain links TRBV28 to TRBJ1-5; D may be TRBD1 (5 bases). CDR1 and CDR2 from the germline V gene are MDHEN and SYDVKM. This CDR3 region has 15 residues. V was shortened by 8 bases and J by 0 bases, with 14 bases between the two germline ends. CDR3 bases: TGTGCCAGCCGCGGGGCAGGGTATAGCAATCAGCCCCAGCATTTT. It translates to CASRGAGYSNQPQHF.

The gene calls are TRBV11-1 and TRBJ1-1; a weak D match, TRBD1 (6 bases). The CDR3 covers 16 residues. Germline loops: CDR1 SGHAT, CDR2 FQDESV (reference sequence). Between the trimmed V and J ends, which lost 8 bases and 4 bases, there was a span of 23 bases. The CDR3 sequence is CASQAELGQGPTEAFF. The DNA for the CDR3 is TGTGCCAGCCAGGCGGAGCTTGGGCAGGGGCCCACTGAAGCTTTCTTT.

This clone was counted only a few times. The rearrangement links TRBV11-3 to TRBJ1-6, with TRBD1 identical over 7 bases. J was trimmed by 5 bases and V by 5 bases; bases with no gene match: 12. CDR3 length equals 17 residues. Germline V gene sequence: CDR1 SGHNT, CDR2 YENEEA. The CDR3 DNA is TGTGCCAGCAGCCACGACAGGGTCCCCTCTCATAATTCACCCCTCCACTTT. This codes for CASSHDRVPSHNSPLHF.

This chain uses TRBV29-1 with TRBJ1-1; the match to TRBD1 covers 7 bases. The CDR3 loop spans 14 amino acids. In germline, CDR1 is SQVTM, CDR2 ANQGSEA. V gave up 6 bases and J gave up 1 base; unmatched junction bases: 8. The CDR3 reads CSVPVQGPNTEAFF. CDR3 bases: TGCAGCGTCCCGGTACAGGGGCCGAACACTGAAGCTTTCTTT.

This clone appeared a few times. The chain has TRBV6-6 and TRBJ2-1; 7 bases line up with TRBD2. CDR1 is MNHNY, CDR2 SVGAGI, per germline (reference sequence). This CDR3 contains 16 residues. After removal of 4 bases from V and 3 bases from J, the junction contained 9 bases not matched to a gene. The DNA for the CDR3 is TGTGCCAGCAGTTTTGGGGCGGGAGAGTTCTACAATGAGCAGTTCTTC. Its protein is CASSFGAGEFYNEQFF.

The chain uses TRBV7-2 and TRBJ2-1, with TRBD2 identical over 8 bases. The trim removed 6 bases at V and 8 bases at J, leaving 12 bases unmatched. Per the germline V gene, CDR1 is SGHTA and CDR2 is FQGNSA. The CDR3 is made up of 15 amino acids. CDR3 DNA: TGTGCCAGCAGGAGCGGGAGATGGGAGAGGGATGAGCAGTTCTTC. Encoded protein: CASRSGRWERDEQFF.

CDR3 protein: CASSSNGGALGEQFF. CDR3 coding DNA: TGTGCCAGCAGCTCCAACGGGGGGGCTTTAGGGGAGCAGTTCTTC. The rearrangement joins TRBV5-5 to TRBJ2-1, with TRBD2 matching over 8 bases. Germline loops: CDR1 SGHKS, CDR2 YYEKEE (reference sequence). The CDR3 totals 15 residues. V lost 3 bases to trimming and J lost 10 bases; unmatched junction nucleotides: 12.

This chain joins TRBV4-1 and TRBJ2-7; 9 bases agree with TRBD2. The trim removed 5 bases at V and 3 bases at J, leaving 14 bases unmatched. The CDR3 is 17 residues long. Germline V lookup: CDR1 MGHRA, CDR2 YSYEKL. The DNA for the CDR3 is TGCGCCAGCAGCATGCGGCTAGCGGGGCAATCAGGCTACGAGCAGTACTTC. This encodes CASSMRLAGQSGYEQYF.

The J gene is TRBJ2-3, the V gene TRBV7-6; a weak D match, TRBD2 (5 bases). CDR1 is SGHVS, CDR2 FNYEAQ, per germline. The germline V and J ends were trimmed by 5 bases and 0 bases, with 9 bases remaining between them. The CDR3 sequence is 14 residues long. In DNA form, the CDR3 reads TGTGCCAGCAGCCCGCGAGGGAGCACAGATACGCAGTATTTT. This codes for CASSPRGSTDTQYF.

This clone was found a few times. The genes are TRBV6-5 and TRBJ1-5; D gene unclear. CDR1 and CDR2 from the germline V gene are MNHEY and SVGAGI. Trimming cost V 6 bases and J 1 base, with 13 bases left between them. The CDR3 has 15 amino acids. The chain's CDR3 is CASRPNAGSNQPQHF. As DNA, the CDR3 is TGTGCCAGCAGACCCAATGCGGGGAGCAATCAGCCCCAGCATTTT.

The chain combines TRBV27 with TRBJ1-4; 9 bases agree with TRBD1. CDR1 is MNHEY and CDR2 is SMNVEV in the germline V gene (reference sequence). The CDR3 is made up of 15 amino acids. The ends lost 3 bases at V and 4 bases at J; junction bases unmatched: 3. DNA for the CDR3: TGTGCCAGCAGTTTCTCGACAGGGGGTAATGAAAAACTGTTTTTT. Protein sequence: CASSFSTGGNEKLFF.

J is TRBJ2-5 and V is TRBV18; 9 positions agree with TRBD1. The trim removed 3 bases at V and 4 bases at J, leaving 6 bases unmatched. Germline CDR1 and CDR2: KGHSH and LQKENI. The CDR3 runs 15 residues. The CDR3 nucleotides are TGTGCCAGCTCACCGGGACAGGGCACAAGAGAGACCCAGTACTTC. It codes for CASSPGQGTRETQYF.

The count of this clone is one. This rearrangement joins TRBV3-1 (or the pseudogene TRBV3-2) to TRBJ1-6; possible D gene TRBD1, 6 bases. Trimming shortened V by 5 bases and J by 9 bases, and 11 bases separated the two germline ends. The CDR3 is made up of 13 amino acids. The V gene's germline CDR1 is LGHDT and CDR2 YNNKEL (reference sequence). The CDR3 DNA reads as TGTGCCAGCAGCTCCAGGGGTGGTTCACCCCTCCACTTT. Translation gives CASSSRGGSPLHF.

This clone showed up just a few times. The J gene is TRBJ1-1, the V gene TRBV20-1, with D possibly being TRBD1 (6 bases). The CDR3 contains 14 residues. Germline V CDR1 and CDR2: DFQATT, SNEGSKA (reference sequence). The V gene lost 3 bases and the J gene lost 0 bases, with 11 bases spanning the gap. CDR3 in amino acids: CSASTGDMNTEAFF. The CDR3 DNA is TGCAGTGCTAGTACCGGGGACATGAACACTGAAGCTTTCTTT.

Only a few counts were recorded for this clone. The chain carries TRBV5-6 and TRBJ1-1; TRBD1 might be the D (5 bases). The CDR3 runs to 13 residues. V gave up 0 bases and J gave up 8 bases, with 11 bases separating them. Germline V CDR1 and CDR2: SGHDT, YYEEEE. The CDR3 region has the DNA TGTGCCAGCAGCTTGGCAGACTCAGGGGAAGCTTTCTTT. This translates into CASSLADSGEAFF. The variable domain in full, completed from reference TRBV5-6 and TRBJ1-1, reads DAGVTQSPTHLIKTRGQQVTLRCSPKSGHDTVSWYQQALGQGPQFIFQYYEEEERQRGNFPDRFSGHQFPNYSSELNVNALLLGDSALYLCASSLADSGEAFFGQGTRLTVV.

This clone was seen a single time. CDR3 nucleotides: TGTGCCAGCAGGCAACGGGACAGTTCCGACGAGCAGTACTTC. Translation gives CASRQRDSSDEQYF. V is TRBV3-1 (or the pseudogene TRBV3-2) and J is TRBJ2-7, with 7 positions matching TRBD1. Trimming removed 6 bases from V and 5 bases from J; junction bases left unmatched: 10. This CDR3 has 14 amino acids. Germline assignment: CDR1 LGHDT and CDR2 YNNKEL (reference sequence).

The CDR3 coding sequence is TGCGCCAGCAGCTTGTCCCCTGGACAGGGAGTTGGCTACACCTTC. This sequence encodes CASSLSPGQGVGYTF. The chain joins TRBV5-1 to TRBJ1-2; 8 bases are shared with TRBD1. The CDR3 covers 15 residues. CDR1 and CDR2 from the germline V gene are SGHRS and YFSETQ. J lost 7 bases, V lost 1 base, and 9 bases had no gene match.

This clone was counted a few times. The V call is TRBV5-1, the J call TRBJ2-6; D might be TRBD2 (5 bases). Germline lookup yields CDR1 SGHRS and CDR2 YFSETQ. The CDR3 totals 17 residues. Trimming pared 7 bases from V and 0 bases from J, leaving 17 bases between. CDR3 in DNA: TGCGCCAGCCACGGAGGTCTCTCCCTCTCTGGGGCCAACGTCCTGACTTTC. This sequence encodes CASHGGLSLSGANVLTF.